This T cell receptor (beta chain) is from a study of shared clonotypes between healthy human individuals. TCRdb's table, derived via immunoSEQ multiplex PCR, lists solely in-frame clones and lacks some. The top ten hold 0.4% to 0.55% of the sample, which has some 1,600,000 clones, approximately 98% seen once. Trimming removed 2 bases from V and 2 bases from J, with 12 bases in between. Germline CDR1 and CDR2: SGHTA and FQGNSA. The CDR3 is 15 residues long. Study-level results: Only blood was sampled; tissue repertoires likely differ.

With regard to this clone: Its antigen is unknown.

Donation came from healthy HIV-negative adults that had no recent acute infections or vaccinations. Adult Caucasians living in Nashville, Tennessee made up all of the donors. Material: naive CD4+ T cells sorted from blood. Subset indicated: CD45RA+ positively selected. The receptor was derived from a young man in good health. This rearrangement joins TRBV7-2 to TRBJ1-2; no clear D gene. The chain's CDR3 is CASSLYNQGNYGYTF. The CDR3 nucleotides are TGTGCCAGCAGCTTATATAACCAAGGGAACTATGGCTACACCTTC.